This TCR beta chain was retrieved from a study of CD8 T cells in ankylosing spondylitis. Whole-study findings and limits: It appeared that ankylosing spondylitis blood was characterized by a TCR beta motif of about 8 highly homologous variants.

Comments on this clonotype: Antigen specificity is unknown.

With 3 bases removed from V and 5 bases from J, the gap between germline ends came to 13 bases. The CDR3 contains 13 residues. Germline V gives CDR1 DFQATT, CDR2 SNEGSKA (reference sequence). TCR beta libraries were made by quantitative 5'-RACE with molecular barcodes. TCRdb re-analysed the 5' RACE reads in MiXCR, keeping a single row per CDR3 protein. Of some 250,000 distinct CDR3 sequences detected, around 7.8% appear once; the ten largest clones hold nearly 7%. The sequencing sample was made of blood, either unsorted or a sorted T cell fraction (not recorded which). The chain recombines TRBV20-1 with TRBJ2-5; a weak D match, TRBD2 (7 bases). The sequence came from a male donor with ankylosing spondylitis or in good health (not recorded which). CDR3 in DNA: TGCAGTGCTAGCCCGGGGGGCGACGAGACCCAGTACTTC. Its protein product is CSASPGGDETQYF.